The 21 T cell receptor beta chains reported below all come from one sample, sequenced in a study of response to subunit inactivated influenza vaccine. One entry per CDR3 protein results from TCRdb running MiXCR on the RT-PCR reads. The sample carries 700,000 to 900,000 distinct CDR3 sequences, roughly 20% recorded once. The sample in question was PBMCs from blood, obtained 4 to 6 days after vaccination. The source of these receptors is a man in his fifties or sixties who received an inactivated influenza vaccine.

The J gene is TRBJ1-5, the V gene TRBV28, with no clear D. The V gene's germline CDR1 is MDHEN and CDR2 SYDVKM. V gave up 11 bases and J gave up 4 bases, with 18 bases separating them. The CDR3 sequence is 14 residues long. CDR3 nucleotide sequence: TGTGCCTCCTCCGCCGGACCCTCAAATCAGCCCCAGCATTTT. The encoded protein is CASSAGPSNQPQHF.

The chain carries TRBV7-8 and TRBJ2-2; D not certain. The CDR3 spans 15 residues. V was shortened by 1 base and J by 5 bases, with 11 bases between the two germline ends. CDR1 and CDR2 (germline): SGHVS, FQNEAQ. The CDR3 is CASSLVARATGELFF. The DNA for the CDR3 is TGTGCCAGCAGCTTAGTGGCTAGGGCGACCGGGGAGCTGTTTTTT.

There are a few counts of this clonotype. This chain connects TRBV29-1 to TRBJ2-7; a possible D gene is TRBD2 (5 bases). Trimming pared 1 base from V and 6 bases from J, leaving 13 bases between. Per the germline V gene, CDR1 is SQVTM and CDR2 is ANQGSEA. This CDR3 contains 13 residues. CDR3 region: CSVEARLRGEQYF. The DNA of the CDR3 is TGCAGCGTTGAAGCCCGGCTCCGGGGCGAGCAGTACTTC.

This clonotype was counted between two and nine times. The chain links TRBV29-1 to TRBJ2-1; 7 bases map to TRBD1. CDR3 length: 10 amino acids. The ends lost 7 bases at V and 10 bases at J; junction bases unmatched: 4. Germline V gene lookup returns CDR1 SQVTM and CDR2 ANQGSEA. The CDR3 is CSATGVEQFF. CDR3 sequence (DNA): TGCAGCGCAACAGGGGTCGAGCAGTTCTTC.

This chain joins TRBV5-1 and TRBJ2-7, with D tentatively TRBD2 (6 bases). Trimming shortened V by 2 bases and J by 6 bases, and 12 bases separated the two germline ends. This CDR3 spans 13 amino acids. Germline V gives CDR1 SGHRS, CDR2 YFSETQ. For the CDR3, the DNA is TGCGCCAGCAGCTTCGGGGGTGGAGGCGAGCAGTACTTC. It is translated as CASSFGGGGEQYF.

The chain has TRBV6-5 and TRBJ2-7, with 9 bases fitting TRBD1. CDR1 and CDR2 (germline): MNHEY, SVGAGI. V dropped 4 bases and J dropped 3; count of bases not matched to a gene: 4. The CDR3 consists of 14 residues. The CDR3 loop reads CASSFYRGHYEQYF. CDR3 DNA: TGTGCCAGCAGTTTTTACAGGGGGCACTACGAGCAGTACTTC.

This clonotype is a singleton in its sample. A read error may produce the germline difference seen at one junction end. In DNA form, the CDR3 reads TGTGCCATCAGTCCTCACTTTGGGACAGGGGGCTTTGGCACTGAAGCTTTCTTT. Translating gives CAISPHFGTGGFGTEAFF. The V and J genes are TRBV12-3 or TRBV12-4 and TRBJ1-1; 12 bases match TRBD1. CDR3 length: 18 amino acids.

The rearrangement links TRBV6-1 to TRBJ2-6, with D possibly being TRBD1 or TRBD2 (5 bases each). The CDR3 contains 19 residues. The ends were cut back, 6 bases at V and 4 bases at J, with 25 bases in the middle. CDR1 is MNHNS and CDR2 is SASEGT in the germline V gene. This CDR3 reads CASSTPARGAWGGANVLTF. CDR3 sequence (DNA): TGTGCCAGCAGCACCCCAGCCCGGGGCGCCTGGGGAGGGGCCAACGTCCTGACTTTC.

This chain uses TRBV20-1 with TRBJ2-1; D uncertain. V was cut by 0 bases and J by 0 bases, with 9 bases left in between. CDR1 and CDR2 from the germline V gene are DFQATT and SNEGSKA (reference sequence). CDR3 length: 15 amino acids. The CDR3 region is CSAREVSVSYNEQFF. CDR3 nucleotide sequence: TGCAGTGCTAGAGAGGTGTCGGTCTCCTACAATGAGCAGTTCTTC.

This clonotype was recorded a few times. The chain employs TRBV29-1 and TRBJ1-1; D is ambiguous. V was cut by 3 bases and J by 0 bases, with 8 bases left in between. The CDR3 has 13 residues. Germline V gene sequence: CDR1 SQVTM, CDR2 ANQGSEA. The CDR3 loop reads CSVDWAMNTEAFF. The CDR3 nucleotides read TGCAGCGTTGATTGGGCCATGAACACTGAAGCTTTCTTT. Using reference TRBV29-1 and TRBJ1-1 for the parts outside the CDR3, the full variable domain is SAVISQKPSRDICQRGTSLTIQCQVDSQVTMMFWYRQQPGQSLTLIATANQGSEATYESGFVIDKFPISRPNLTFSTLTVSNMSPEDSSIYLCSVDWAMNTEAFFGQGTRLTVV.

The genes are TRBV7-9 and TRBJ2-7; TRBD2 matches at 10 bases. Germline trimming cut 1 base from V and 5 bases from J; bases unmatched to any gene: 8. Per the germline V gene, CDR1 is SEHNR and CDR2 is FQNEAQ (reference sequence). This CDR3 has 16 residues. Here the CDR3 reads CASSLGLAGVSHEQYF. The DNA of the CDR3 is TGTGCCAGCAGCTTAGGCCTAGCGGGAGTATCGCACGAGCAGTACTTC.

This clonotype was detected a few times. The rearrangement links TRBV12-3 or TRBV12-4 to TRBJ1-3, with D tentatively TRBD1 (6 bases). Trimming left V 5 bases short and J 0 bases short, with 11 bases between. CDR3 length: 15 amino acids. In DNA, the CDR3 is TGTGCCAGCAGTCTTCAGGACAGCTCTGGAAACACCATATATTTT. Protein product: CASSLQDSSGNTIYF.

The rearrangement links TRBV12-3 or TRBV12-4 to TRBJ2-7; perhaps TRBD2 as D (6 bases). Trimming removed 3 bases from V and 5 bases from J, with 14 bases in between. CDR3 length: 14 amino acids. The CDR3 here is CASSLEGRMNEQYF. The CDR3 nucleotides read TGTGCCAGCAGTTTGGAGGGAAGGATGAACGAGCAGTACTTC.

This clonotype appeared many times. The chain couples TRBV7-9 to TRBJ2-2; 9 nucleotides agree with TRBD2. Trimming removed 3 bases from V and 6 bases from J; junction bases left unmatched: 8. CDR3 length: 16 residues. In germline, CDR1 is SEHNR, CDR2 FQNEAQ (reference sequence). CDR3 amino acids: CASSLGSGSKSGELFF. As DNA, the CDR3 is TGTGCCAGCAGCTTGGGTAGCGGGAGTAAGTCCGGGGAGCTGTTTTTT.

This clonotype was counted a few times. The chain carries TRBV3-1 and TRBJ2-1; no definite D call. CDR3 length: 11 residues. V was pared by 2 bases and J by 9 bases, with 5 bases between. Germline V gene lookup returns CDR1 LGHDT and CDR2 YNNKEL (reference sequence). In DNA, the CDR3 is TGTGCCAGCAGCCAAACTACTGAGCAGTTCTTC. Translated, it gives CASSQTTEQFF.

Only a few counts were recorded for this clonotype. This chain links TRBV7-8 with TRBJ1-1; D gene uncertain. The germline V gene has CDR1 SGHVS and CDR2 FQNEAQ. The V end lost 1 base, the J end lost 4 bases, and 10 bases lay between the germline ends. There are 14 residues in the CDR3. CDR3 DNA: TGTGCCAGCAGCTTAGGGCTCCGGGGCACTGAAGCTTTCTTT. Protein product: CASSLGLRGTEAFF.

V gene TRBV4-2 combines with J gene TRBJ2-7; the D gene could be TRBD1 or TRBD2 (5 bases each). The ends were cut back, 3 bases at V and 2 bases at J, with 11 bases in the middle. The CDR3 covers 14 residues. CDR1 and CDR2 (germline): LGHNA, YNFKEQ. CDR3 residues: CASSHRDSAYEQYF. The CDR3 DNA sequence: TGTGCCAGCAGCCACAGGGATAGCGCCTACGAGCAGTACTTC.

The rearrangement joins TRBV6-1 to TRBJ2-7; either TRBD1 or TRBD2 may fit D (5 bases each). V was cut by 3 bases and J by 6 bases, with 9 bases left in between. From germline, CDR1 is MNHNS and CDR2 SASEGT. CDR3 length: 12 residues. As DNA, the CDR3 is TGTGCCAGCAGTGAGGGGGTAAGCGAGCAGTACTTC. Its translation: CASSEGVSEQYF.

The CDR3 region is CASSLKGATGELFF. CDR3 sequence (DNA): TGCGCCAGCAGCTTGAAAGGGGCCACCGGGGAGCTGTTTTTT. The genes are TRBV5-1 and TRBJ2-2; a possible D gene is TRBD1 (5 bases). This CDR3 is 14 amino acids long. Germline CDR1 and CDR2: SGHRS and YFSETQ. The V end lost 1 base, the J end lost 4 bases, and 8 bases lay between the germline ends. Together with reference TRBV5-1 and TRBJ2-2, the CDR3 gives the full variable domain: KAGVTQTPRYLIKTRGQQVTLSCSPISGHRSVSWYQQTPGQGLQFLFEYFSETQRNKGNFPGRFSGRQFSNSRSEMNVSTLELGDSALYLCASSLKGATGELFFGEGSRLTVL.

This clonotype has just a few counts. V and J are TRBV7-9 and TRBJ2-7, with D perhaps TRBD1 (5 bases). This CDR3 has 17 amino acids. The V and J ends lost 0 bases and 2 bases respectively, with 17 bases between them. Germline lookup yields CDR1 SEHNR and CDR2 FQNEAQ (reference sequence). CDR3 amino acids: CASSLARKRTQTYEQYF. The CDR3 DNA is TGTGCCAGCAGCTTAGCGAGAAAAAGGACACAGACCTACGAGCAGTACTTC.

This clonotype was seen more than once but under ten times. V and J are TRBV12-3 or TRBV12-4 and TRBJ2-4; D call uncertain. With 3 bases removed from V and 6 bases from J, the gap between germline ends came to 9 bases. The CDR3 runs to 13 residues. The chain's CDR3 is CASSFSLGNIQYF. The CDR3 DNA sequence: TGTGCCAGCAGTTTTTCCTTGGGAAACATTCAGTACTTC.